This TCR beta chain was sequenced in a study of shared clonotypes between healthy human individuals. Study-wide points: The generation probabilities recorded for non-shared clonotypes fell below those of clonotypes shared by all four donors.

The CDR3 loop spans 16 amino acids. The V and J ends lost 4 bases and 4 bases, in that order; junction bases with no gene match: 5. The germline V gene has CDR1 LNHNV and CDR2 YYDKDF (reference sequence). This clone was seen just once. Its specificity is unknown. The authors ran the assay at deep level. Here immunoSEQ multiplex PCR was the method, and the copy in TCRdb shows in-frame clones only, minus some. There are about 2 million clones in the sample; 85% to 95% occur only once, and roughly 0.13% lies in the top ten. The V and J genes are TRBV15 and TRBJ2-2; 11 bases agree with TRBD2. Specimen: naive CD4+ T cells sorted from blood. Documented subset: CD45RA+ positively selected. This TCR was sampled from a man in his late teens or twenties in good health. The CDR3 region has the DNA TGTGCCACCAGCAAAGCACTAGCGGGAGTCACCGGGGAGCTGTTTTTT. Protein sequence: CATSKALAGVTGELFF. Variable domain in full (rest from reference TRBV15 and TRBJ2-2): DAMVIQNPRYQVTQFGKPVTLSCSQTLNHNVMYWYQQKSSQAPKLLFHYYDKDFNNEADTPDNFQSRRPNTSFCFLDIRSPGLGDTAMYLCATSKALAGVTGELFFGEGSRLTVL.